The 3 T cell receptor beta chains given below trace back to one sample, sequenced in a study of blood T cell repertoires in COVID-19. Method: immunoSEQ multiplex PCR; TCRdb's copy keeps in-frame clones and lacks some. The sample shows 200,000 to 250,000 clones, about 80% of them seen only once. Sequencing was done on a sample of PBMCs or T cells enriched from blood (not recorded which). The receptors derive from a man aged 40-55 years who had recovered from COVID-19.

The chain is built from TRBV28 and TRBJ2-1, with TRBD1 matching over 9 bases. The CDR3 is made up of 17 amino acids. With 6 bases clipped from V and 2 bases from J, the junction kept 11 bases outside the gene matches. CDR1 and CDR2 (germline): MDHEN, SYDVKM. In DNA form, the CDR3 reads TGTGCCAGCAGGGGACGGACAGGGGACGATCCCTACAATGAGCAGTTCTTC. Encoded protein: CASRGRTGDDPYNEQFF.

For the CDR3, the DNA is TGTGCCAGCCGACAGGGAGGTAGGAGCAATCAGCCCCAGCATTTT. Amino acids: CASRQGGRSNQPQHF. The chain links TRBV6-5 to TRBJ1-5; 7 nucleotides match TRBD1. Germline V gene lookup returns CDR1 MNHEY and CDR2 SVGAGI. The CDR3 is 15 residues long. Germline trimming cut 8 bases from V and 1 base from J; bases unmatched to any gene: 8.

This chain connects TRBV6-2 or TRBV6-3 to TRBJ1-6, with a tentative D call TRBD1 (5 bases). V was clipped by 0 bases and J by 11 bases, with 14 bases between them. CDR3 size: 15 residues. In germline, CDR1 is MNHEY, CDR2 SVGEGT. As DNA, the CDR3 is TGTGCCAGCAGTTACTCGTGGGGGGAGTCGCCACCCCTCCACTTT. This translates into CASSYSWGESPPLHF.